The 6 T cell receptor beta chains given below trace back to one sample, sequenced in a study of blood T cell repertoires in COVID-19 (dated by TCRdb to the early 2020s). The library was prepared using the immunoSEQ multiplex PCR assay. In TCRdb, the immuneACCESS table is reduced to in-frame sequences with V and J assigned. These tables do not hold every clone; where another copy was compared, an unresolved V gene accounts for under half, and the others remain unexplained. For this sample the table gives about 150,000 clones, of which approximately 78% were detected only once. Around 5.5% of the sample lies in the top ten. Sequencing was performed on PBMCs or T cells enriched from blood (not recorded which). These receptor sequences come from a woman aged 50 to 60 who had recovered from COVID-19.

The chain is built from TRBV24-1 and TRBJ2-2, with no clear D. The CDR3 totals 13 residues. Germline CDR1 and CDR2: KGHDR and SFDVKD. Trimming pared 9 bases from V and 1 base from J, leaving 8 bases between. The CDR3 region has the DNA TGTGCCACCGAGGCTCTGAACACCGGGGAGCTGTTTTTT. Its protein is CATEALNTGELFF.

This clone has more than one count but fewer than ten. This chain links TRBV27 with TRBJ2-1; TRBD2 matches 10 bases. The germline CDR1 and CDR2 sequences are MNHEY and SMNVEV (reference sequence). The CDR3 runs to 15 residues. The V gene end was trimmed by 4 bases and the J gene end by 3 bases; junction bases not matched to a gene: 3. The CDR3 nucleotides read TGTGCCAGCAGTTCCATAGCGGGAGGCTACAATGAGCAGTTCTTC. Amino acid sequence: CASSSIAGGYNEQFF.

The chain employs TRBV19 and TRBJ2-2, with 7 bases aligning to TRBD2. The CDR3 is 15 amino acids. With 2 bases clipped from V and 3 bases from J, the junction kept 3 bases outside the gene matches. Per the germline V gene, CDR1 is LNHDA and CDR2 is SQIVND (reference sequence). CDR3 bases: TGTGCCAGTAGTATACCCAGCGGGGACACCGGGGAGCTGTTTTTT. Its translation is CASSIPSGDTGELFF.

The chain links TRBV5-1 to TRBJ1-2, with a weak D call TRBD1 (6 bases). Germline CDR1 SGHRS, CDR2 YFSETQ. The CDR3 runs 13 residues. Deletions cut 4 bases from V and 6 bases from J, with 13 bases between. CDR3 amino acids: CASSLGTFNGYTF. In nucleotides, the CDR3 is TGCGCCAGCAGCCTCGGGACATTTAATGGCTACACCTTC.

The rearrangement joins TRBV7-3 to TRBJ2-2, with TRBD1 as a possible D gene (6 bases). The V end was cut by 6 bases, the J end by 4 bases, with 12 bases between. This CDR3 is 14 amino acids long. Germline lookup yields CDR1 SGHTA and CDR2 FQGTGA. This CDR3 is CASSSGQFTGELFF. CDR3 bases: TGTGCCAGCAGTTCAGGACAGTTCACCGGGGAGCTGTTTTTT.

The chain combines TRBV2 with TRBJ2-7; D is undetermined. Trimming took 5 bases from V and 2 from J, leaving 13 bases between them. The germline gives CDR1 SNHLY, CDR2 FYNNEI. The CDR3 length is 14 residues. The CDR3, as DNA: TGTGCCAGCAGTTCTACCCCCGTGGCCTACGAGCAGTACTTC. Its translation is CASSSTPVAYEQYF. Combining the CDR3 with reference TRBV2 and TRBJ2-7 gives the whole variable domain EPEVTQTPSHQVTQMGQEVILRCVPISNHLYFYWYRQILGQKVEFLVSFYNNEISEKSEIFDDQFSVERPDGSNFTLKIRSTKLEDSAMYFCASSSTPVAYEQYFGPGTRLTVT.